The 20 T cell receptor beta chains below were found in one sample sequenced in a study of blood T cell repertoires in COVID-19. Repertoires were generated with immunoSEQ multiplex PCR, while TCRdb's copy carries only in-frame clones and drops some. The sample contains 200,000 to 250,000 clones, around 86% of which appear only once. The specimen sequenced was peripheral blood. Every receptor here comes from a woman aged 25 to 39 who had recovered from COVID-19.

V is TRBV15 and J is TRBJ2-1, with D hard to call. This CDR3 contains 15 residues. Trimming pared 0 bases from V and 7 bases from J, leaving 13 bases between. Germline CDR1 reads LNHNV; CDR2 reads YYDKDF (reference sequence). CDR3 protein: CATSRDLGVGNEQFF. The DNA of the CDR3 is TGTGCCACCAGCAGAGATCTTGGAGTCGGGAATGAGCAGTTCTTC.

The chain combines TRBV13 with TRBJ1-3, with D perhaps TRBD1 (6 bases). Trimming took off 0 bases at V and 2 bases at J, with 8 bases between the two ends. This CDR3 is 15 amino acids long. The germline V gene has CDR1 PRHDT and CDR2 FYEKMQ (reference sequence). The CDR3: CASSLGSGAGNTIYF. CDR3 nucleotide sequence: TGTGCCAGCAGCTTAGGCTCAGGGGCTGGAAACACCATATATTTT.

The count of this clone is one. V gene TRBV4-1 combines with J gene TRBJ1-1, with no clear D. The CDR3 has 15 amino acids. Trimming took off 1 base at V and 10 bases at J, with 19 bases between the two ends. The V gene's germline CDR1 is MGHRA and CDR2 YSYEKL. CDR3 nucleotide sequence: TGCGCCAGCAGCCAAGGACCGGGTAGCACCTTGGGAGCTTTCTTT. This translates into CASSQGPGSTLGAFF.

The chain joins TRBV5-5 to TRBJ1-2, with D unresolved. The CDR3 loop spans 11 amino acids. Germline lookup yields CDR1 SGHKS and CDR2 YYEKEE (reference sequence). Trimming removed 5 bases at V and 2 bases at J, with 4 bases between. CDR3 sequence: CASSLNYGYTF. The CDR3 nucleotides read TGTGCCAGCAGTCTCAACTATGGCTACACCTTC.

The gene calls are TRBV5-5 and TRBJ1-4; D remains ambiguous. V lost 0 bases and J 3 bases, leaving 9 bases between the germline ends. The CDR3 sequence is 15 residues long. Germline CDR1 SGHKS, CDR2 YYEKEE (reference sequence). The CDR3 reads CASSLAPGPNEKLFF. CDR3 in DNA: TGTGCCAGCAGCTTGGCCCCGGGTCCTAATGAAAAACTGTTTTTT.

J is TRBJ2-1 and V is TRBV11-3, with D possibly matching TRBD2 (5 bases). Trimming pared 3 bases from V and 10 bases from J, leaving 13 bases between. The CDR3 length is 13 residues. CDR1 is SGHNT, CDR2 YENEEA, per germline. The CDR3 spells CASSFRTGQEQFF. DNA for the CDR3: TGTGCCAGCAGCTTCCGGACTGGTCAGGAGCAGTTCTTC.

The rearrangement uses TRBV2 and TRBJ2-7, with D perhaps matching TRBD1 (6 bases). Germline values: CDR1 SNHLY, CDR2 FYNNEI. V dropped 3 bases and J dropped 2 bases, with 14 bases sitting between them. The CDR3 has 15 amino acids. In DNA, the CDR3 is TGTGCCAGCAGTGAGTCGGATGGGACAACCTACGAGCAGTACTTC. This translates into CASSESDGTTYEQYF.

The chain couples TRBV6-1 to TRBJ2-3; 14 positions match TRBD2. The germline V gene encodes CDR1 MNHNS and CDR2 SASEGT. This CDR3 region has 18 residues. The junction had 14 bases not matched to a gene; V was cut back by 6 bases and J by 6 bases. The DNA of the CDR3 is TGTGCCAGCAGCGAATCTGGACTAGCGGGGGGTCCCCCGGATACGCAGTATTTT. This encodes CASSESGLAGGPPDTQYF.

This clone was detected once. The rearrangement uses TRBV5-8 and TRBJ1-1, with a possible D match to TRBD1 (5 bases). V was shortened by 1 base and J by 4 bases, with 11 bases between the two germline ends. Looked up from germline, CDR1 is SGHTS and CDR2 is YDEGEE. The CDR3 contains 14 residues. As DNA, the CDR3 is TGTGCCAGCAGCTTGTATAGGGGTAGCACTGAAGCTTTCTTT. As protein: CASSLYRGSTEAFF.

For the CDR3, the DNA is TGCGCCAGCAGCTTGGGGACAGACCGCCTATATGGCTACACCTTC. Amino acid sequence: CASSLGTDRLYGYTF. This chain joins TRBV5-1 and TRBJ1-2; possible D gene TRBD1, 6 bases. This CDR3 has 15 residues. The germline CDR1 and CDR2 sequences are SGHRS and YFSETQ. V was trimmed by 0 bases and J by 5 bases, leaving 14 bases between them.

The chain recombines TRBV11-2 with TRBJ2-7; 9 positions agree with TRBD1. The CDR3 has 15 amino acids. CDR1 is SGHAT and CDR2 is FQNNGV in the germline V gene. The junction had 6 bases not matched to a gene; V was cut back by 6 bases and J by 0 bases. CDR3 nucleotides: TGTGCCAGCAGACGACAGGGGGGAGACTCCTACGAGCAGTACTTC. Translated: CASRRQGGDSYEQYF.

The chain has TRBV5-5 and TRBJ2-1; D is perhaps TRBD2 (5 bases). Germline loops: CDR1 SGHKS, CDR2 YYEKEE (reference sequence). The CDR3 extends over 13 amino acids. The germline V and J ends were trimmed by 5 bases and 8 bases, with 14 bases remaining between them. In DNA form, the CDR3 reads TGTGCCAGCAGTGATGAGGGTCGATATGAGCAGTTCTTC. It translates to CASSDEGRYEQFF. The entire variable domain, with the rest obtained from reference TRBV5-5 and TRBJ2-1, is as follows: DAGVTQSPTHLIKTRGQQVTLRCSPISGHKSVSWYQQVLGQGPQFIFQYYEKEERGRGNFPDRFSARQFPNYSSELNVNALLLGDSALYLCASSDEGRYEQFFGPGTRLTVL.

The chain is built from TRBV2 and TRBJ2-1, with 7 nucleotides matching TRBD2. V lost 7 bases to trimming and J lost 6 bases; unmatched junction nucleotides: 15. Germline lookup yields CDR1 SNHLY and CDR2 FYNNEI. The CDR3 is made up of 16 amino acids. CDR3 in DNA: TGTGCCAGCAAGGCACGAGGGAGCGGGGAATCCAATGAGCAGTTCTTC. It yields the protein CASKARGSGESNEQFF.

This chain uses TRBV7-9 with TRBJ1-2, with D unresolved. CDR1 is SEHNR and CDR2 is FQNEAQ in the germline V gene (reference sequence). V lost 1 base, J lost 8 bases, and 17 bases lay in between. The CDR3 totals 15 residues. The CDR3 coding sequence is TGTGCCAGCAGCTTAGGCCCGGGAAGAGGAAACGGCTACACCTTC. Protein sequence: CASSLGPGRGNGYTF.

This clone occurred a few times. The chain is built from TRBV19 and TRBJ1-6, with TRBD1 matching 8 bases. Losses at the gene ends were 4 bases for V and 7 bases for J; bases not matched to a gene: 6. The germline gives CDR1 LNHDA, CDR2 SQIVND (reference sequence). This CDR3 has 15 amino acids. DNA for the CDR3: TGTGCCAGTAGTACGATGACAGGGGCAAATTCACCCCTCCACTTT. Residues: CASSTMTGANSPLHF.

The chain carries TRBV29-1 and TRBJ2-1; tentatively, D is TRBD1 (5 bases). The CDR3 length is 12 residues. Trimming stripped 4 bases from V and 10 bases from J, with 14 bases between. CDR1 is SQVTM and CDR2 is ANQGSEA in the germline V gene. The CDR3 nucleotides are TGCAGCGTTGTTCACACAGGAAAGGAGCAGTTCTTC. Protein: CSVVHTGKEQFF.

This clone is a singleton in its sample. The chain employs TRBV3-1 (or the pseudogene TRBV3-2) and TRBJ2-4; TRBD1 matches 12 bases. Trimming removed 2 bases from V and 8 bases from J; junction bases left unmatched: 13. Per germline, CDR1 LGHDT and CDR2 YNNKEL (reference sequence). The CDR3 is 18 amino acids. Here the CDR3 DNA reads TGTGCCAGCAGCCAAAGATGGGGGACAGGGGGCCCTGGGGACATTCAGTACTTC. Amino acids: CASSQRWGTGGPGDIQYF.

The J gene is TRBJ1-5, the V gene TRBV27; 10 positions agree with TRBD1. After removal of 5 bases from V and 6 bases from J, the junction contained 13 bases not matched to a gene. The CDR3 is 17 residues long. The V gene's germline CDR1 is MNHEY and CDR2 SMNVEV (reference sequence). CDR3 sequence reads: CASSQGDRGSGGQPQHF. CDR3 DNA: TGTGCCAGCAGTCAGGGGGACAGGGGCTCTGGAGGTCAGCCCCAGCATTTT.

V is TRBV7-3 and J is TRBJ1-1; D may be TRBD1 (6 bases). The CDR3 spans 13 residues. V shed 2 bases and J shed 4 bases, with 8 bases lying between them. Germline values: CDR1 SGHTA, CDR2 FQGTGA. In nucleotides, the CDR3 is TGTGCCAGCAGCTTACAGGGGATCACTGAAGCTTTCTTT. Its translation: CASSLQGITEAFF. The variable domain in full, completed from reference TRBV7-3 and TRBJ1-1, reads GAGVSQTPSNKVTEKGKYVELRCDPISGHTALYWYRQSLGQGPEFLIYFQGTGAADDSGLPNDRFFAVRPEGSVSTLKIQRTERGDSAVYLCASSLQGITEAFFGQGTRLTVV.

V is TRBV25-1 and J is TRBJ1-1; the match to TRBD1 covers 7 bases. The ends lost 3 bases at V and 1 base at J; junction bases unmatched: 5. The germline V gene encodes CDR1 MGHDK and CDR2 SYGVNS. This CDR3 comprises 15 residues. Written as DNA, the CDR3 is TGTGCCAGCAGTGACCCAAGGACAGGGAACACTGAAGCTTTCTTT. Translating gives CASSDPRTGNTEAFF.